The clone carrying this TCR beta chain counts as medium-sized. Its antigen is unidentified. The source of the sample is a study of spatial heterogeneity in lung cancer. Study as a whole: The average appearance count of each unique TCR and UMI combination in raw reads was more than nine.

From the 5' RACE reads, TCRdb called clonotypes with MiXCR, one entry per CDR3 protein. The sample lists 5,500 to 8,500 distinct CDR3 sequences, about 10% occurring once. V was pared by 2 bases and J by 7 bases, with 4 bases of the junction left unmatched. The CDR3 is made up of 13 amino acids. Germline loops: CDR1 WNHNN, CDR2 SYGVQD (reference sequence). Time point given: sample taken at primary tumor resection. Study results and caveats: Counts that tracked tumor mutation counts were those of expanded intratumoral alpha and beta TCRs.

The clonotype originates from a female donor with early-stage non-small cell lung cancer. The genes are TRBV10-1 and TRBJ2-7, with 8 bases matching TRBD2. Sequenced material: lung tumor tissue, taken at surgery. CDR3 in DNA: TGCGCCAGCAGTGAGCTTGCTAGCGGGGAGCAGTACTTC. Translation: CASSELASGEQYF.